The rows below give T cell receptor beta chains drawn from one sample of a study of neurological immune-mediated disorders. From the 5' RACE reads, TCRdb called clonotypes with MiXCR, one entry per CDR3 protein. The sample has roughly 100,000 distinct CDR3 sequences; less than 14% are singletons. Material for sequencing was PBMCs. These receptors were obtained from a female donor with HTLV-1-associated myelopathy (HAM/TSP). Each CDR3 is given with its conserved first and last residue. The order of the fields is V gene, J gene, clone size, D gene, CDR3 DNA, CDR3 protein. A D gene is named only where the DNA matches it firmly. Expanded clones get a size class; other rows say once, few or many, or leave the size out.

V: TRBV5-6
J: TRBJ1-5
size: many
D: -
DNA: TGTGCCAGCAGCGGGGGGGCGGAACAGCCCCAGCATTTT
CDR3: CASSGGAEQPQHF

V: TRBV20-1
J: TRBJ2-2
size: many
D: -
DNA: TGCAGTGCAGGGAAGGCCGGGGAGCTGTTTTTT
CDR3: CSAGKAGELFF

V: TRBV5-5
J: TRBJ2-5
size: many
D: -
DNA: TGTGCCAGCAGCCTCCGACGGGGCATGCTTGAGACCCAGTACTTC
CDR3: CASSLRRGMLETQYF

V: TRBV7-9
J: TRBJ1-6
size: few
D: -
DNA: TGTGCCAGCAGCTCTACAGCGGGGGATTCACCCCTCCACTTT
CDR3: CASSSTAGDSPLHF

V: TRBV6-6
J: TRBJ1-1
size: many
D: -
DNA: TGTGCCAGCAGTGACCCCGCCGGGGCGAACACTGAAGCTTTCTTT
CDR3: CASSDPAGANTEAFF

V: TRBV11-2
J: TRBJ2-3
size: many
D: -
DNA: TGTGCCAGCAGCTTGGGGCCGGATATATCGGATACGCAGTATTTT
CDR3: CASSLGPDISDTQYF

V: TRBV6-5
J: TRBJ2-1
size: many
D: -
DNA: TGTGCCAGCACCGAACTGGGGGCGGATAATGAGCAGTTCTTC
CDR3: CASTELGADNEQFF

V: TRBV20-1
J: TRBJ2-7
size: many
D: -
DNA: TGCAGTGCTAGAGTCCCCGGGTCTCGGGAGCAGTACTTC
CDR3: CSARVPGSREQYF

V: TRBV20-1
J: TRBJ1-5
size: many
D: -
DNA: TGCAGTGCTAGAGATCGACGGCAGATCAATCAGCCCCAGCATTTT
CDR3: CSARDRRQINQPQHF

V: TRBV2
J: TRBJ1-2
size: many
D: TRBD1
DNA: TGTGCCAGCAGCCCCAGGACAGGTGGAAGGAGTAACTATGGCTACACCTTC
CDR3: CASSPRTGGRSNYGYTF

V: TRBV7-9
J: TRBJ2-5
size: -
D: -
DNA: TGTGCCAGCAGATTTGAGAACCAGTACTTC
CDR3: CASRFENQYF

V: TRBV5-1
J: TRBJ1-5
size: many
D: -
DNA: TGCGCCAGCAGCCCGAATAGCAATCAGCCCCAGCATTTT
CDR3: CASSPNSNQPQHF

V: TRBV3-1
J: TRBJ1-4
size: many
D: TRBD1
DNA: TGTGCCAGCAATAACAGGGGGTCTTATGAAAAACTGTTTTTT
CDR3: CASNNRGSYEKLFF

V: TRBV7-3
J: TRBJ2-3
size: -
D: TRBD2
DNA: TGTGCCAGCAGCTTTAGCGGGGGGGCGACAGATACGCAGTATTTT
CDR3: CASSFSGGATDTQYF

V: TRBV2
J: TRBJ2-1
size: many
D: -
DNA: TGTGCCAGCAGTGGACAGTTGTTCTCCAATGAGCAGTTCTTC
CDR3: CASSGQLFSNEQFF